These 13 T cell receptor beta chains came from one sample sequenced in a study of T cell responses to AZD1222 COVID-19 vaccine. TCRdb's copy holds only in-frame clones and misses some; the assay was immunoSEQ multiplex PCR. Found here are some 130,000 clones, about nine tenths of them singletons; the top ten hold 1% to 1.3%. The material sequenced was peripheral blood, taken 28 days after the second AZD1222 dose. These TCRs come from an adult who received the AZD1222 COVID-19 vaccine.

The genes are TRBV29-1 and TRBJ2-1; 13 nucleotides align to TRBD2. This CDR3 is built from 14 residues. The ends lost 5 bases at V and 10 bases at J; junction bases unmatched: 8. From germline, CDR1 is SQVTM and CDR2 ANQGSEA. CDR3 nucleotides: TGCAGCGTTACGACGGGACTAGCGGGACGGGAGCAGTTCTTC. Protein: CSVTTGLAGREQFF.

The chain has TRBV6-5 and TRBJ2-2; a weak D match, TRBD2 (6 bases). The CDR3 totals 15 residues. Trimming took off 6 bases at V and 4 bases at J, with 15 bases between the two ends. Germline CDR1 is MNHEY and CDR2 is SVGAGI. In DNA form, the CDR3 reads TGTGCCAGCAGCTTCCACGGGAGTGGCACCGGGGAGCTGTTTTTT. Protein product: CASSFHGSGTGELFF.

This sequence joins TRBV2 and TRBJ2-5, with TRBD1 as a possible D gene (6 bases). The CDR3 consists of 12 residues. Germline V lookup: CDR1 SNHLY, CDR2 FYNNEI. Trimming pared 11 bases from V and 3 bases from J, leaving 13 bases between. CDR3 coding DNA: TGTGCCCACACCAGGGGAGAAGAGACCCAGTACTTC. Its translation: CAHTRGEETQYF.

This rearrangement joins TRBV28 to TRBJ2-1, with 8 bases identical to TRBD1. The germline V gene encodes CDR1 MDHEN and CDR2 SYDVKM. The CDR3 extends over 14 amino acids. The trim removed 2 bases at V and 10 bases at J, leaving 7 bases unmatched. CDR3 in DNA: TGTGCCAGCAGTTTAAGGCAGGGGGCTAACGAGCAGTTCTTC. Protein product: CASSLRQGANEQFF.

The chain couples TRBV19 to TRBJ2-2; weak D call: TRBD2 (6 bases). The germline gives CDR1 LNHDA, CDR2 SQIVND (reference sequence). V lost 3 bases and J lost 3, with 8 bases in between. This CDR3 is built from 14 residues. The CDR3 loop reads CASSIQRDTGELFF. CDR3 DNA: TGTGCCAGTAGTATCCAGCGGGACACCGGGGAGCTGTTTTTT.

The chain couples TRBV25-1 to TRBJ1-2; 8 bases are shared with TRBD1. The germline V gene has CDR1 MGHDK and CDR2 SYGVNS. This CDR3 has 15 residues. The V gene end was trimmed by 0 bases and the J gene end by 3 bases; junction bases not matched to a gene: 3. In DNA form, the CDR3 reads TGTGCCAGCAGTGAATATGGGACAGGCCACTATGGCTACACCTTC. This encodes CASSEYGTGHYGYTF.

Here the CDR3 reads CASVRQTQETQYF. The CDR3 nucleotides are TGTGCCAGCGTAAGACAGACCCAAGAGACCCAGTACTTC. The genes are TRBV6-5 and TRBJ2-5; possible D gene TRBD1, 5 bases. V lost 8 bases, J lost 1 base, and 11 bases lay in between. The V gene's germline CDR1 is MNHEY and CDR2 SVGAGI. The CDR3 is 13 amino acids.

This chain connects TRBV5-1 to TRBJ1-5; 7 nucleotides line up with TRBD1. In germline, CDR1 is SGHRS, CDR2 YFSETQ. This CDR3 is 16 amino acids long. Trimming took 1 base from V and 7 from J; bases not matched to a gene: 11. CDR3 amino acids: CASSLFETGSKQPQHF. The DNA for the CDR3 is TGCGCCAGCAGCTTGTTTGAGACAGGGTCGAAACAGCCCCAGCATTTT.

This clone came up once. V is TRBV6-6 and J is TRBJ1-4; 9 bases are shared with TRBD1. This CDR3 region has 16 residues. Trimming removed 0 bases from V and 7 bases from J; junction bases left unmatched: 6. Germline V gives CDR1 MNHNY, CDR2 SVGAGI (reference sequence). CDR3 DNA: TGTGCCAGCAGTTACTCGAGCGGGACAGGGAGTGAAAAACTGTTTTTT. Translating gives CASSYSSGTGSEKLFF.

The chain's CDR3 is CASRRGSGVTNEKLFF. Here the CDR3 DNA reads TGTGCCAGCAGGCGTGGGTCGGGCGTCACTAATGAAAAACTGTTTTTT. V is TRBV11-2 and J is TRBJ1-4; D unresolved. Germline lookup yields CDR1 SGHAT and CDR2 FQNNGV. The V end lost 6 bases, the J end lost 2 bases, and 16 bases lay between the germline ends. The CDR3 totals 16 residues.

This sequence joins TRBV20-1 and TRBJ1-5, with D unresolved. This CDR3 is built from 11 residues. V was clipped by 4 bases and J by 5 bases, with 6 bases between them. Germline CDR1 DFQATT, CDR2 SNEGSKA (reference sequence). This chain's CDR3 is CSANGHQPQHF. CDR3 nucleotides: TGCAGTGCTAATGGGCATCAGCCCCAGCATTTT.

This chain uses TRBV5-6 with TRBJ2-3; 10 nucleotides match TRBD2. The CDR3 loop spans 15 amino acids. In germline, CDR1 is SGHDT, CDR2 YYEEEE. V was clipped by 2 bases and J by 2 bases; unmatched bases: 2. CDR3 DNA sequence: TGTGCCAGCAGCTTCGGACTAGCGGTCACAGATACGCAGTATTTT. Encoded protein: CASSFGLAVTDTQYF.

CDR3 in amino acids: CASSPPPRRTGNQPQHF. The CDR3, as DNA: TGTGCCAGCAGTCCACCCCCCCGACGGACAGGGAATCAGCCCCAGCATTTT. This rearrangement joins TRBV28 to TRBJ1-5; 8 bases map to TRBD1. The V segment lost 5 bases and the J segment 4 bases; nucleotides outside the gene matches: 13. The CDR3 totals 17 residues. Germline values: CDR1 MDHEN, CDR2 SYDVKM.